These T cell receptor beta chains were read from a single sample in a study of post-analysis software for immune sequencing data. TCRdb reprocessed the PCR reads with MiXCR, giving one entry per CDR3 protein. This table holds hundreds of thousands of distinct CDR3 sequences, around 40% found once. The sequenced material came from blood. Receptor source: a girl between 10 and 17 years old with multiple sclerosis. CDR3s include the opening cysteine and the closing phenylalanine or tryptophan. Each record gives: D gene, V gene, clone size, J gene, CDR3 protein, CDR3 DNA. A D gene is named only where the DNA matches it firmly. Only some rows state a clone size, as once, few, many or a class for expanded clones.

D gene: TRBD2
V gene: TRBV7-8
clone size: few
J gene: TRBJ2-1
CDR3 protein: CASSQRLAGGDEQFF
CDR3 DNA: TGTGCCAGCAGCCAACGACTAGCGGGAGGGGACGAGCAGTTCTTC

D gene: -
V gene: TRBV12-3/TRBV12-4
clone size: few
J gene: TRBJ2-5
CDR3 protein: CASSLSDRAQYF
CDR3 DNA: TGTGCCAGCAGTTTATCGGACAGAGCGCAGTACTTC

D gene: -
V gene: TRBV7-9
clone size: -
J gene: TRBJ2-4
CDR3 protein: CASSLDVFDRSIQYF
CDR3 DNA: TGTGCCAGCAGCTTAGACGTTTTTGACAGGAGCATTCAGTACTTC

D gene: -
V gene: TRBV20-1
clone size: -
J gene: TRBJ2-1
CDR3 protein: CSPGHSGGRYNEQFF
CDR3 DNA: TGCAGTCCGGGCCACTCAGGGGGGAGGTACAATGAGCAGTTCTTC

D gene: -
V gene: TRBV2
clone size: once
J gene: TRBJ1-4
CDR3 protein: CASRAGVYEKLFF
CDR3 DNA: TGTGCCAGCCGGGCAGGGGTTTATGAAAAACTGTTTTTT

D gene: -
V gene: TRBV20-1
clone size: -
J gene: TRBJ2-5
CDR3 protein: CSARGRSPVETQYF
CDR3 DNA: TGCAGTGCCCGGGGCAGGAGTCCTGTAGAGACCCAGTACTTC

D gene: TRBD1
V gene: TRBV7-9
clone size: few
J gene: TRBJ1-6
CDR3 protein: CASSLTGKNSPLHF
CDR3 DNA: TGTGCCAGCAGCTTGACAGGGAAGAATTCACCCCTCCACTTT

D gene: -
V gene: TRBV4-1
clone size: -
J gene: TRBJ1-1
CDR3 protein: CASSQEFRRNNTEAFF
CDR3 DNA: TGCGCCAGCAGCCAAGAATTTCGCAGGAATAACACTGAAGCTTTCTTT

D gene: -
V gene: TRBV11-3
clone size: few
J gene: TRBJ2-1
CDR3 protein: CASSSYSKDNEQFF
CDR3 DNA: TGTGCCAGCAGCTCATACAGCAAAGACAATGAGCAGTTCTTC

D gene: -
V gene: TRBV7-8
clone size: -
J gene: TRBJ1-2
CDR3 protein: CASSLAGHDVYGYTF
CDR3 DNA: TGTGCCAGCAGCTTAGCGGGGCATGACGTCTATGGCTACACCTTC

D gene: -
V gene: TRBV7-9
clone size: -
J gene: TRBJ1-1
CDR3 protein: CASSLGLTGAFF
CDR3 DNA: TGTGCCAGCAGCTTAGGATTGACGGGAGCTTTCTTT

D gene: TRBD1
V gene: TRBV12-3/TRBV12-4
clone size: -
J gene: TRBJ2-7
CDR3 protein: CASGRQGAPYEQYF
CDR3 DNA: TGTGCCAGCGGCAGACAGGGGGCACCTTACGAGCAGTACTTC

D gene: -
V gene: TRBV3-1
clone size: -
J gene: TRBJ2-1
CDR3 protein: CASSQGQSYNEQFF
CDR3 DNA: TGTGCCAGCAGCCAAGGTCAGTCCTACAATGAGCAGTTCTTC

D gene: -
V gene: TRBV5-1
clone size: few
J gene: TRBJ2-7
CDR3 protein: CASSHREGGYEQYF
CDR3 DNA: TGCGCCAGCAGCCACAGGGAGGGAGGATACGAGCAGTACTTC

D gene: -
V gene: TRBV6-6
clone size: -
J gene: TRBJ1-1
CDR3 protein: CASTANTEAFF
CDR3 DNA: TGTGCCAGCACTGCGAACACTGAAGCTTTCTTT

D gene: -
V gene: TRBV29-1
clone size: -
J gene: TRBJ2-3
CDR3 protein: CSVEDSQGTDTQYF
CDR3 DNA: TGCAGCGTTGAAGATAGTCAGGGGACAGATACGCAGTATTTT

D gene: -
V gene: TRBV5-6
clone size: -
J gene: TRBJ1-2
CDR3 protein: CASSPRDSVYGYTF
CDR3 DNA: TGTGCCAGCAGTCCCCGGGACTCCGTTTATGGCTACACCTTC

D gene: -
V gene: TRBV29-1
clone size: -
J gene: TRBJ1-2
CDR3 protein: CSVAPDTTLYGYTF
CDR3 DNA: TGCAGCGTTGCACCGGACACTACCCTCTATGGCTACACCTTC

D gene: TRBD2
V gene: TRBV7-2
clone size: -
J gene: TRBJ2-3
CDR3 protein: CASSIRGDSPTDTQYF
CDR3 DNA: TGTGCCAGCAGCATCCGGGGGGACTCCCCAACGGATACGCAGTATTTT

D gene: -
V gene: TRBV25-1
clone size: -
J gene: TRBJ2-1
CDR3 protein: CASSELADSSYNEQFF
CDR3 DNA: TGTGCCAGCAGTGAACTAGCGGACAGCTCCTACAATGAGCAGTTCTTC

D gene: -
V gene: TRBV24-1
clone size: few
J gene: TRBJ2-6
CDR3 protein: CATSDSPRGGPFGGANVLTF
CDR3 DNA: TGTGCCACCAGTGACTCCCCACGTGGGGGGCCTTTTGGTGGGGCCAACGTCCTGACTTTC

D gene: TRBD1
V gene: TRBV29-1
clone size: -
J gene: TRBJ2-7
CDR3 protein: CSVLLLIRTGYSYEQYF
CDR3 DNA: TGCAGCGTGCTCCTCCTGATTCGGACAGGTTACTCCTACGAGCAGTACTTC

D gene: TRBD1
V gene: TRBV28
clone size: few
J gene: TRBJ2-7
CDR3 protein: CASSLSRTGGPYEQYF
CDR3 DNA: TGTGCCAGCAGTTTATCCAGGACAGGGGGCCCCTACGAGCAGTACTTC

D gene: TRBD2
V gene: TRBV5-6
clone size: -
J gene: TRBJ2-3
CDR3 protein: CASSRIAGATDTQYF
CDR3 DNA: TGTGCCAGCAGCAGAATAGCGGGAGCCACAGATACGCAGTATTTT

D gene: -
V gene: TRBV5-1
clone size: -
J gene: TRBJ2-5
CDR3 protein: CASSLESDYGATQETQYF
CDR3 DNA: TGCGCCAGCAGCTTGGAATCTGACTACGGGGCGACTCAAGAGACCCAGTACTTC

D gene: -
V gene: TRBV7-2
clone size: few
J gene: TRBJ2-4
CDR3 protein: CASSPMTLDIQYF
CDR3 DNA: TGTGCCAGCAGCCCGATGACTCTGGACATTCAGTACTTC

D gene: -
V gene: TRBV2
clone size: once
J gene: TRBJ2-5
CDR3 protein: CASSEWGAQETQYF
CDR3 DNA: TGTGCCAGCAGTGAATGGGGGGCCCAAGAGACCCAGTACTTC

D gene: TRBD1
V gene: TRBV19
clone size: few
J gene: TRBJ2-5
CDR3 protein: CASNQGVGETQYF
CDR3 DNA: TGTGCCAGTAACCAGGGGGTCGGTGAGACCCAGTACTTC

D gene: -
V gene: TRBV6-2/TRBV6-3
clone size: few
J gene: TRBJ1-5
CDR3 protein: CASSYGGAESQPQHF
CDR3 DNA: TGTGCCAGCAGTTACGGGGGTGCGGAAAGTCAGCCCCAGCATTTT

D gene: -
V gene: TRBV28
clone size: -
J gene: TRBJ1-2
CDR3 protein: CASSLTQDGYTF
CDR3 DNA: TGTGCCAGCAGCCTAACCCAGGATGGCTACACCTTC

D gene: TRBD2
V gene: TRBV5-5
clone size: few
J gene: TRBJ2-5
CDR3 protein: CASSSGTSYETQYF
CDR3 DNA: TGTGCCAGCAGCTCCGGGACTAGTTACGAGACCCAGTACTTC

D gene: -
V gene: TRBV6-5
clone size: -
J gene: TRBJ2-7
CDR3 protein: CASSYSIDPYEQYF
CDR3 DNA: TGTGCCAGCAGTTACTCGATAGACCCCTACGAGCAGTACTTC

D gene: -
V gene: TRBV30
clone size: few
J gene: TRBJ2-6
CDR3 protein: CAWSGWRGSGANVLTF
CDR3 DNA: TGTGCCTGGAGTGGATGGAGGGGCTCTGGGGCCAACGTCCTGACTTTC

D gene: TRBD2
V gene: TRBV10-3
clone size: -
J gene: TRBJ2-4
CDR3 protein: CAISLDKDGGGNIQYF
CDR3 DNA: TGTGCCATCAGTCTCGACAAAGACGGGGGGGGAAACATTCAGTACTTC

D gene: -
V gene: TRBV7-8
clone size: -
J gene: TRBJ1-5
CDR3 protein: CASSLVSGSMNNQPQHF
CDR3 DNA: TGTGCCAGCAGCTTAGTTTCAGGGAGCATGAACAATCAGCCCCAGCATTTT

D gene: -
V gene: TRBV2
clone size: -
J gene: TRBJ2-7
CDR3 protein: CASRVETGAYEQYF
CDR3 DNA: TGTGCCAGCAGGGTAGAGACAGGTGCCTACGAGCAGTACTTC

D gene: TRBD2
V gene: TRBV28
clone size: few
J gene: TRBJ2-3
CDR3 protein: CASGGGEITDTQYF
CDR3 DNA: TGTGCCAGCGGCGGGGGTGAGATCACAGATACGCAGTATTTT

D gene: TRBD1
V gene: TRBV5-1
clone size: -
J gene: TRBJ1-4
CDR3 protein: CASSLDRDGKLFF
CDR3 DNA: TGCGCCAGCAGCCTGGACAGGGACGGAAAACTGTTTTTT

D gene: TRBD2
V gene: TRBV20-1
clone size: -
J gene: TRBJ2-1
CDR3 protein: CSASTREGSYNEQFF
CDR3 DNA: TGCAGTGCTAGTACCCGGGAGGGGTCCTACAATGAGCAGTTCTTC

D gene: -
V gene: TRBV7-2
clone size: few
J gene: TRBJ2-3
CDR3 protein: CASSLGGIRADTQYF
CDR3 DNA: TGTGCCAGCAGCTTAGGAGGGATTCGGGCTGATACGCAGTATTTT

D gene: TRBD1
V gene: TRBV20-1
clone size: -
J gene: TRBJ2-3
CDR3 protein: CSRQGSTDTQYF
CDR3 DNA: TGCAGCCGACAGGGATCGACAGATACGCAGTATTTT

D gene: -
V gene: TRBV9
clone size: few
J gene: TRBJ2-3
CDR3 protein: CASSVARGLTDTQYF
CDR3 DNA: TGTGCCAGCAGCGTAGCTCGCGGTCTCACAGATACGCAGTATTTT